This T cell receptor (beta chain) is from a study of blood T cell repertoires in COVID-19. Study-level background: T cells, B-cell-depleted T cells, or PBMCs supplied cDNA or gDNA.

The length of the CDR3 is 13 residues. Germline CDR1 reads MDHEN; CDR2 reads SYDVKM. Between the trimmed V and J ends, which lost 1 base and 7 bases, there was a span of 10 bases. TCRdb's table, derived via immunoSEQ multiplex PCR, lists solely in-frame clones and lacks some. Here the sample spans under 250,000 clones, roughly 83% being singletons. The genes are TRBV28 and TRBJ1-2; weak D call: TRBD1 (6 bases). The origin of this receptor is a woman of 80 years or more with COVID-19, enrolled during active disease. The sequenced material came from peripheral blood. CDR3 in amino acids: CASSLSGGSGYTF. The CDR3 DNA reads TGTGCCAGCAGTTTATCGGGGGGCTCTGGCTACACCTTC.